The T cell receptor (beta chain) described here comes from a study of early T cells in non-severe SARS-CoV-2 infection. About the study: RNA in bulk from unsorted whole blood was sequenced, and chains were unpaired.

Germline CDR1 and CDR2: SNHLY and FYNNEI. This CDR3 has 14 residues. Trimming removed 6 bases at V and 0 bases at J, with 9 bases between. TCRdb redid the calling of the 5' RACE reads with MiXCR, one entry per CDR3 protein. The profile shows nearly 60,000 distinct CDR3 sequences, about 13% of them singletons. The chain carries TRBV2 and TRBJ2-4; a possible D gene is TRBD1 (6 bases). The sequenced sample consisted of whole blood. The sequence came from an adult who was a healthcare worker with PCR-confirmed SARS-CoV-2 infection or an uninfected control (not recorded which). CDR3 sequence reads: CASRDSIAKNIQYF. The CDR3, as DNA: TGTGCCAGCAGGGACAGCATAGCCAAAAACATTCAGTACTTC.